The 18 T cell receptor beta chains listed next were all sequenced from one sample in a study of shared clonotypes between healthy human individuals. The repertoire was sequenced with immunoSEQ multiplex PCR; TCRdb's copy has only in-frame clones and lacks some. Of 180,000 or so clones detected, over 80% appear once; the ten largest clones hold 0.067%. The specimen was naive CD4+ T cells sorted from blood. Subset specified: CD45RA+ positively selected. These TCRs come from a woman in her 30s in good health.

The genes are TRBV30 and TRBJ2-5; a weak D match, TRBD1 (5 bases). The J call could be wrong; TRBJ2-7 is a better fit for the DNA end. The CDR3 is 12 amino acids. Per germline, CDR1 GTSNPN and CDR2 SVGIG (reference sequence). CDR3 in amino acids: CAWSLQADEQYF. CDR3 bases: TGTGCCTGGAGTCTACAGGCGGACGAGCAGTACTTC.

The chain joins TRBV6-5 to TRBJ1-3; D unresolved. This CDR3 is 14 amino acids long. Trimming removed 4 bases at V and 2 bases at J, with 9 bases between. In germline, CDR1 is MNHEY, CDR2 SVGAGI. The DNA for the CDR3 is TGTGCCAGCAGTTCTTCTTTCACTGGAAACACCATATATTTT. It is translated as CASSSSFTGNTIYF.

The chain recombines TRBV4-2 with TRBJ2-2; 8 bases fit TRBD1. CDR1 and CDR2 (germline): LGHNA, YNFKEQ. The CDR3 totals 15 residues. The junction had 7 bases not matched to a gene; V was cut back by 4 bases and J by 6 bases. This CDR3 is CASSPSDRDAGELFF. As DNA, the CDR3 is TGTGCCAGCAGCCCTTCGGACAGGGACGCCGGGGAGCTGTTTTTT.

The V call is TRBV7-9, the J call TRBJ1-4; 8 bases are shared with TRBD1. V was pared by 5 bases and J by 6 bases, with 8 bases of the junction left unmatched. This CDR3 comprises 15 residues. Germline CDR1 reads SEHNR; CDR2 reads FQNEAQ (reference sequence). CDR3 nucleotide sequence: TGTGCCAGCAGCCGATTGACAGGGGCGGATGAAAAACTGTTTTTT. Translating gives CASSRLTGADEKLFF.

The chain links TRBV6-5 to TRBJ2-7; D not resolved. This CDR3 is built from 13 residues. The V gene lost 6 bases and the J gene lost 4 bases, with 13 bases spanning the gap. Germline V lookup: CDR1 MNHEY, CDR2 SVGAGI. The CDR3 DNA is TGTGCCAGCAGCAGGCCTTTCGGGTACGAGCAGTACTTC. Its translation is CASSRPFGYEQYF.

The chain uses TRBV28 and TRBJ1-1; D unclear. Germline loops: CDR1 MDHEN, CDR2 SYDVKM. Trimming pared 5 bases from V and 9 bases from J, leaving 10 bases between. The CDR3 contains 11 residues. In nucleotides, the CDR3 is TGTGCCAGCAGTAGGACGCACAAAGCTTTCTTT. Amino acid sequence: CASSRTHKAFF.

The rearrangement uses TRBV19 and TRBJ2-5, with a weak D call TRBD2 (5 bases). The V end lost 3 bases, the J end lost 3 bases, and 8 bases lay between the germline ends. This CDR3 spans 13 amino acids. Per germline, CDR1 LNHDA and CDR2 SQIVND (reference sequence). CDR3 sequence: CASSMRAEETQYF. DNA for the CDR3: TGTGCCAGTAGTATGCGGGCGGAAGAGACCCAGTACTTC.

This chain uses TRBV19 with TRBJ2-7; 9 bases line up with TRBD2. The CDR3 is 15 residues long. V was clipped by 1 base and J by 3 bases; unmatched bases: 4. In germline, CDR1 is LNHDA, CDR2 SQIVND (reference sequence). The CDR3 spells CASSIVAGELYEQYF. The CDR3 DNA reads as TGTGCCAGTAGTATAGTAGCGGGGGAGCTCTACGAGCAGTACTTC.

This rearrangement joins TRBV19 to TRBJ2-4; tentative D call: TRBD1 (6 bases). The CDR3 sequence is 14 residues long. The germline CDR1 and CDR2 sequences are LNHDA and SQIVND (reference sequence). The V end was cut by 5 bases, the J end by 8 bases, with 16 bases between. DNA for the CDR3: TGTGCCAGTAGTTCCCGGGAAGGGGGATACATTCAGTACTTC. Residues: CASSSREGGYIQYF. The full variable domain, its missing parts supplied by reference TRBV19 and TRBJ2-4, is DGGITQSPKYLFRKEGQNVTLSCEQNLNHDAMYWYRQDPGQGLRLIYYSQIVNDFQKGDIAEGYSVSREKKESFPLTVTSAQKNPTAFYLCASSSREGGYIQYFGAGTRLSVL.

In nucleotides, the CDR3 is TGTGCCAGCAGCCTTAGGGGGCTTGACACCGGGGAGCTGTTTTTT. It codes for CASSLRGLDTGELFF. The J gene is TRBJ2-2, the V gene TRBV27; 7 bases line up with TRBD1. The germline V gene encodes CDR1 MNHEY and CDR2 SMNVEV (reference sequence). V was pared by 6 bases and J by 3 bases, with 7 bases of the junction left unmatched. The CDR3 has 15 residues.

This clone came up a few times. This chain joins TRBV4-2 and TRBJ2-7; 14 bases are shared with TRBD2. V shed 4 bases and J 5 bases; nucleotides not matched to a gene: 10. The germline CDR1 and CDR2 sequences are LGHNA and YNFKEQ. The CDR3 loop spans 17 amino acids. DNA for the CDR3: TGTGCCAGCAGCCCTAGGGGGACTAGCGGGAGCGACCACGAGCAGTACTTC. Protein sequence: CASSPRGTSGSDHEQYF.

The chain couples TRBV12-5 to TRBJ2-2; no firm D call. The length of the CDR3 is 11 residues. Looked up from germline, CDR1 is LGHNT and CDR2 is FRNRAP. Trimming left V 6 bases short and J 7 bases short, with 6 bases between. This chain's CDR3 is CASGRNGELFF. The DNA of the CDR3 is TGTGCTAGTGGAAGAAACGGGGAGCTGTTTTTT.

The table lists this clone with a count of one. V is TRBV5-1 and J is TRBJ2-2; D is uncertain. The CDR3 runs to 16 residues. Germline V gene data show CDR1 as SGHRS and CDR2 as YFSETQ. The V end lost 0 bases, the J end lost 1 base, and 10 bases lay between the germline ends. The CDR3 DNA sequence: TGCGCCAGCAGCTTGGTCCCAGTCGGGAACACCGGGGAGCTGTTTTTT. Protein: CASSLVPVGNTGELFF.

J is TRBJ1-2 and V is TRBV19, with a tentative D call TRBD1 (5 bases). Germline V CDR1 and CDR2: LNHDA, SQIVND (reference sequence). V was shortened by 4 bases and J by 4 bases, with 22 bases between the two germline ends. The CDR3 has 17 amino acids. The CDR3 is CASSTDLVLVGTYGYTF. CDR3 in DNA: TGTGCCAGTAGTACCGACCTCGTCCTAGTAGGGACCTATGGCTACACCTTC. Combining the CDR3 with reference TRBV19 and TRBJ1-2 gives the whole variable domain DGGITQSPKYLFRKEGQNVTLSCEQNLNHDAMYWYRQDPGQGLRLIYYSQIVNDFQKGDIAEGYSVSREKKESFPLTVTSAQKNPTAFYLCASSTDLVLVGTYGYTFGSGTRLTVV.

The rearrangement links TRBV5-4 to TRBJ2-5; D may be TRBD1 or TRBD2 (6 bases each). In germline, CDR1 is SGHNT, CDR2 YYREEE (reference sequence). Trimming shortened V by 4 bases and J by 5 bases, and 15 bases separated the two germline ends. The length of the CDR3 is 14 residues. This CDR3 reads CASSTRLGGETQYF. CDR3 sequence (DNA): TGTGCCAGCAGCACCAGACTAGGGGGGGAGACCCAGTACTTC.

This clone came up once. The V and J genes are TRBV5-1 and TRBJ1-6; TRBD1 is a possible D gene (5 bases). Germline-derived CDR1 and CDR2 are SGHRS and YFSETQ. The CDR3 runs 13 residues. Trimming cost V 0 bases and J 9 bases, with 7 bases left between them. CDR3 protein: CASSLGGVSPLHF. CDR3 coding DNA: TGCGCCAGCAGCTTGGGAGGGGTTTCACCCCTCCACTTT.

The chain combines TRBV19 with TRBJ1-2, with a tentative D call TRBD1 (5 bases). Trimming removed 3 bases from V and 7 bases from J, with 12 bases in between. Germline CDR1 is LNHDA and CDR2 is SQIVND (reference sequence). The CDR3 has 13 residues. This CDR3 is CASSIRRGPGYTF. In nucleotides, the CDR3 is TGTGCCAGTAGTATTAGAAGGGGCCCTGGCTACACCTTC.

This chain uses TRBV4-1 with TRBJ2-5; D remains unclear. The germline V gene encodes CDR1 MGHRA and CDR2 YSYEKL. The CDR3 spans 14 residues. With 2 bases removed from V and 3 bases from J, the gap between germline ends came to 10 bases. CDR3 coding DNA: TGCGCCAGCAGCCAAACCGGGCTAAAAGAGACCCAGTACTTC. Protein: CASSQTGLKETQYF.